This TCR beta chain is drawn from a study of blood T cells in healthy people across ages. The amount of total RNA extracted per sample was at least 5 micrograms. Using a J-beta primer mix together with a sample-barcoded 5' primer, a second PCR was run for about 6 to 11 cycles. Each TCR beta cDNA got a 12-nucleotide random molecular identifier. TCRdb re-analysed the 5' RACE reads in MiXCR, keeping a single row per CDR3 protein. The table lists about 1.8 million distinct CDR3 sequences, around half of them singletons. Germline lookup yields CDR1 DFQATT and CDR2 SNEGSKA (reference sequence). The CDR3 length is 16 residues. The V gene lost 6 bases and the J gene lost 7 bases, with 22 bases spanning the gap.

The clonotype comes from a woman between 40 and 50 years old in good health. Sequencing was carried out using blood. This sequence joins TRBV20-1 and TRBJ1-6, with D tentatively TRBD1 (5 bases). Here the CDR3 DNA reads TGCAGTGCGCCCGAGGGGAGGCTTCTGGGAAATTCACCCCTCCACTTT. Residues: CSAPEGRLLGNSPLHF.